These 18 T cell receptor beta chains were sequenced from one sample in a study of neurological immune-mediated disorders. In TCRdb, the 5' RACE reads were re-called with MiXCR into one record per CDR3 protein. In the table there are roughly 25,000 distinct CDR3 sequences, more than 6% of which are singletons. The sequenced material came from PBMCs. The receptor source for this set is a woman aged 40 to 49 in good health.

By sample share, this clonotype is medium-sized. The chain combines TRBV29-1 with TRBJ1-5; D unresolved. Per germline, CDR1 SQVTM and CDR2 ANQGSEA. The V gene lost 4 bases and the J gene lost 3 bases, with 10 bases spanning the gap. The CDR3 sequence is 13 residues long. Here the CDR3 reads CSVGFSPNQPQHF. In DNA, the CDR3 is TGCAGCGTTGGATTCAGCCCCAATCAGCCCCAGCATTTT.

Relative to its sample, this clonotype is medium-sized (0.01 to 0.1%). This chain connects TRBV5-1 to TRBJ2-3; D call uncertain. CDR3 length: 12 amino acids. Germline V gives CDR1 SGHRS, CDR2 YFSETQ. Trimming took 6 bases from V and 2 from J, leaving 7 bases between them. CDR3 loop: CASKRDTDTQYF. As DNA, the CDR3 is TGCGCCAGCAAAAGGGACACAGATACGCAGTATTTT.

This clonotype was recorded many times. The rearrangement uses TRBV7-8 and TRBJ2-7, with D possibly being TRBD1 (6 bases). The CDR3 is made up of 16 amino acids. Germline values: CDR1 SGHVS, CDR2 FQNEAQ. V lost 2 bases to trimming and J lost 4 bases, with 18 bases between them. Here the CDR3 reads CASSLFLGGAVYEQYF. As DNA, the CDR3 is TGTGCCAGCAGCTTATTCCTTGGGGGCGCAGTTTACGAGCAGTACTTC.

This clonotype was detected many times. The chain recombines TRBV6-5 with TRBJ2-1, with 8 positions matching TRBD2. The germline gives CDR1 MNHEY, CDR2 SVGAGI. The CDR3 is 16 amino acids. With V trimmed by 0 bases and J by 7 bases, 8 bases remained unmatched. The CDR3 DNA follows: TGTGCCAGCAGTTACTCGACGCTAGCGGGTGAGAATGAGCAGTTCTTC. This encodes CASSYSTLAGENEQFF.

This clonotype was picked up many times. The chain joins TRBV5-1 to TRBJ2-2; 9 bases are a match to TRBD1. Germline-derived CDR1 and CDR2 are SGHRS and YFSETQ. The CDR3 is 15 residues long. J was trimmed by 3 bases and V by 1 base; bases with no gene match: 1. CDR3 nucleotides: TGCGCCAGCAGCTTGACAGGGGGCCACACCGGGGAGCTGTTTTTT. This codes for CASSLTGGHTGELFF.

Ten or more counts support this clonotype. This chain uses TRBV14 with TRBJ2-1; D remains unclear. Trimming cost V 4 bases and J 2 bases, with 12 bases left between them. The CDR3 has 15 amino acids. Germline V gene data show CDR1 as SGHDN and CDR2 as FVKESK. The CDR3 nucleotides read TGTGCCAGCAGCCCCCTGGGGTTAACCTACAATGAGCAGTTCTTC. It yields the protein CASSPLGLTYNEQFF.

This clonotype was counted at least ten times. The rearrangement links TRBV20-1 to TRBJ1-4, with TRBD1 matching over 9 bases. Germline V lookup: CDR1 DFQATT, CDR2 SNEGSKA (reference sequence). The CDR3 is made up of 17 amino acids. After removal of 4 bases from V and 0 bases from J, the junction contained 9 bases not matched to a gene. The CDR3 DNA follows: TGCAGTGCTATCTCCGGGACAGGGTCTTCAACTAATGAAAAACTGTTTTTT. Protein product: CSAISGTGSSTNEKLFF.

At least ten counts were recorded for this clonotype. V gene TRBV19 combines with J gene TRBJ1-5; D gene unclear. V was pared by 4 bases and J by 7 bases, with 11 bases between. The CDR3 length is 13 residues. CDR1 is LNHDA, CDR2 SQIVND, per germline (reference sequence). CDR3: CASSNKAGQPQHF. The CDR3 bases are TGTGCCAGTAGTAACAAAGCTGGGCAGCCCCAGCATTTT. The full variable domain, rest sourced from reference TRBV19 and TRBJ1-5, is DGGITQSPKYLFRKEGQNVTLSCEQNLNHDAMYWYRQDPGQGLRLIYYSQIVNDFQKGDIAEGYSVSREKKESFPLTVTSAQKNPTAFYLCASSNKAGQPQHFGDGTRLSIL.

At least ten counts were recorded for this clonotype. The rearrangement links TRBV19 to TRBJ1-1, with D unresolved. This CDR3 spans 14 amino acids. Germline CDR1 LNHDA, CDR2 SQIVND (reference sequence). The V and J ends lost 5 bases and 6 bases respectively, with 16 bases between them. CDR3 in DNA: TGTGCCAGTAGTCAGCCCCGGGGTTGGGCTGAAGCTTTCTTT. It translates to CASSQPRGWAEAFF. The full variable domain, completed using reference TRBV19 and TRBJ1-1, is DGGITQSPKYLFRKEGQNVTLSCEQNLNHDAMYWYRQDPGQGLRLIYYSQIVNDFQKGDIAEGYSVSREKKESFPLTVTSAQKNPTAFYLCASSQPRGWAEAFFGQGTRLTVV.

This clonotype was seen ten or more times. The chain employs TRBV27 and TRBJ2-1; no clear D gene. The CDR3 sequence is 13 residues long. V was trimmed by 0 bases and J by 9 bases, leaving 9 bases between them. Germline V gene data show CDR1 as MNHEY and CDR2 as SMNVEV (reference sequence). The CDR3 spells CASSLSPFVEQFF. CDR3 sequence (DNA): TGTGCCAGCAGTTTATCTCCTTTTGTTGAGCAGTTCTTC.

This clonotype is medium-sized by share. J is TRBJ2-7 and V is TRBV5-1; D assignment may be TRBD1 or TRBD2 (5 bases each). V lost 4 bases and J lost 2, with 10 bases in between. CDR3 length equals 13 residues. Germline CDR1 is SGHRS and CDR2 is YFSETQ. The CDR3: CASSEGRTYEQYF. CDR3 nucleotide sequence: TGCGCCAGCAGCGAGGGACGGACCTACGAGCAGTACTTC.

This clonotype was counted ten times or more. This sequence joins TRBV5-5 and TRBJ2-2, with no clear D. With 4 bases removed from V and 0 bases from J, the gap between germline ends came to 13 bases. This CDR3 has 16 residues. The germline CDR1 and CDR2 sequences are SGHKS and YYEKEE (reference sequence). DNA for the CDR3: TGTGCCAGCAGCGGATCCCCGGCCACGAACACCGGGGAGCTGTTTTTT. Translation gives CASSGSPATNTGELFF.

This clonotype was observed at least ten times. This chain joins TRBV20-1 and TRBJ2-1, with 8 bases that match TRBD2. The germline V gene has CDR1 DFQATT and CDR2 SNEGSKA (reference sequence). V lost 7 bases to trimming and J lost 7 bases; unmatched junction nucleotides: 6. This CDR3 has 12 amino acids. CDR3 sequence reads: CSGAKRENEQFF. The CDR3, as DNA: TGCAGTGGGGCTAAGCGGGAGAATGAGCAGTTCTTC.

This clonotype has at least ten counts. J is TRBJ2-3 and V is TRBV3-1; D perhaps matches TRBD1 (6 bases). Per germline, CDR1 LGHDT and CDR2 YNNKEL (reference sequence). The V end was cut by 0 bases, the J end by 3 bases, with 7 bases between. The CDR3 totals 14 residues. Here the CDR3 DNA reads TGTGCCAGCAGCCAAGAGGGGGCAACAGATACGCAGTATTTT. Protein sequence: CASSQEGATDTQYF.

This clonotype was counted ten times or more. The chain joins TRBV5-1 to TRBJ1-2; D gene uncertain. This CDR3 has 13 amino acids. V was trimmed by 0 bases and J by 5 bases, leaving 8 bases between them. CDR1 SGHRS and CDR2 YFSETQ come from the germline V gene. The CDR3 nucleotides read TGCGCCAGCAGCTTGGGAACAGCTTATGGCTACACCTTC. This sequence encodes CASSLGTAYGYTF.

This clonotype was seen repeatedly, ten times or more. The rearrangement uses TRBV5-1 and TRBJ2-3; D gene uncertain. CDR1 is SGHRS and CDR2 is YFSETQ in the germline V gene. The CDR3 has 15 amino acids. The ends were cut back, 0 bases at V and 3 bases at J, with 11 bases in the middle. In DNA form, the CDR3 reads TGCGCCAGCAGCTTGGGAGAGCCAAGGACAGATACGCAGTATTTT. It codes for CASSLGEPRTDTQYF. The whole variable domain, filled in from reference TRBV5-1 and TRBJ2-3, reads KAGVTQTPRYLIKTRGQQVTLSCSPISGHRSVSWYQQTPGQGLQFLFEYFSETQRNKGNFPGRFSGRQFSNSRSEMNVSTLELGDSALYLCASSLGEPRTDTQYFGPGTRLTVL.

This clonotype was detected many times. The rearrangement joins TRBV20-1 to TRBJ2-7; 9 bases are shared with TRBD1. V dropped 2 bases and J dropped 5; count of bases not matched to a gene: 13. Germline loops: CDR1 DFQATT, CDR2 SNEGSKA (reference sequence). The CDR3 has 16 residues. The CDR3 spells CSARSGTSGTGNEQYF. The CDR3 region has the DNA TGCAGTGCTAGATCTGGGACCTCCGGGACAGGGAACGAGCAGTACTTC.

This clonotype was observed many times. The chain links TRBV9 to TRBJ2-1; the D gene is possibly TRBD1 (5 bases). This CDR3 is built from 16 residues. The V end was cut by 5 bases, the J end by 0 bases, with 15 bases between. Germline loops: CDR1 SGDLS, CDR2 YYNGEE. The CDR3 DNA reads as TGTGCCAGCAGTGGAATACAGGCGAGCTCCTACAATGAGCAGTTCTTC. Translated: CASSGIQASSYNEQFF.